This is a list of T cell receptor beta chains from one sample in a study of blood T cells in healthy people across ages. TCRdb re-analysed the 5' RACE reads in MiXCR, keeping a single row per CDR3 protein. The sample consists of 700,000 or so distinct CDR3 sequences, roughly two fifths of them appearing once. The specimen was blood. The receptors come from a man aged 80 or over in good health. The CDR3 runs from the conserved cysteine through the conserved F or W. D genes are given only for firm matches. Not all rows give a size; the values are once, few, many and, for expanded clones, a class.

j_call	v_call	clone_size	d_call	cdr3_nt	cdr3_aa
TRBJ2-1	TRBV5-5	few	-	TGTGCCAGCAGCGTGGGAAGTGACAATGAGCAGTTCTTC	CASSVGSDNEQFF
TRBJ1-2	TRBV28	few	TRBD1	TGTGCCAGCAGTTTACTGTCGACAGGGAACTATGGCTACACCTTC	CASSLLSTGNYGYTF
TRBJ1-1	TRBV28	-	TRBD1	TGTGCCAGCAGTTTTGACAGGGCGAACACTGAAGCTTTCTTT	CASSFDRANTEAFF
TRBJ2-1	TRBV10-3	-	TRBD2	TGTGCCGTCAGTGAAGTAGCGGGAGGGCCGAGGAATGAGCAGTTCTTC	CAVSEVAGGPRNEQFF
TRBJ2-1	TRBV6-1	-	TRBD2	TGTGCCACCGAAGCGGGAGGGCCCCACAATGAGCAGTTCTTC	CATEAGGPHNEQFF
TRBJ1-4	TRBV25-1	-	-	TGTGCCAGCAGTGATTATGGGCAGCCTGCAACTAATGAAAAACTGTTTTTT	CASSDYGQPATNEKLFF
TRBJ2-3	TRBV5-1	-	TRBD2	TGCGCCAGCAGCTTGCAGGCGGGAGCCTCTGGAGATACGCAGTATTTT	CASSLQAGASGDTQYF
TRBJ2-1	TRBV3-1	-	TRBD1	TGTGCCAGCAGCACACGGACAGGGATGAACCCTAGCTCCTACAATGAGCAGTTCTTC	CASSTRTGMNPSSYNEQFF
TRBJ2-3	TRBV2	few	TRBD2	TGTGCCAGCAGCGCCTCAAGGGGACTATACACAGATACGCAGTATTTT	CASSASRGLYTDTQYF
TRBJ1-2	TRBV3-1	-	TRBD1	TGTGCCAGCAGCGATTGGACAGGGATTAGTGGCTACACCTTC	CASSDWTGISGYTF
TRBJ1-4	TRBV7-9	few	-	TGTGCCAGCAGCCGAAACAGAGAAAAACTGTTTTTT	CASSRNREKLFF
TRBJ2-7	TRBV5-1	few	-	TGCGCCAGCAGCTTGGCAGGGCCCCCCATCTACGAGCAGTACTTC	CASSLAGPPIYEQYF
TRBJ1-5	TRBV6-6	-	-	TGTGCCAGCAGTTACGGCGCAGACAATCAGCCCCAGCATTTT	CASSYGADNQPQHF
TRBJ2-7	TRBV4-2	-	TRBD2	TGTGCCAGCAGCCCGTCGACTAGCGGGGGAGTATACGAGCAGTACTTC	CASSPSTSGGVYEQYF
TRBJ2-7	TRBV28	few	-	TGTGCCAGCCTGGCCCGCAGGGGATCCTACGAGCAGTACTTC	CASLARRGSYEQYF
TRBJ1-2	TRBV3-1	-	-	TGTGCCAGCAGCCAAAACCCCAACCGGGTGGTCCGGCAAGCTACCTATGGCTACACCTTC	CASSQNPNRVVRQATYGYTF
TRBJ1-6	TRBV9	few	-	TGTGCCAGCAGCGTAGCGGCGGCCAGCTCCTATAATTCACCCCTCCACTTT	CASSVAAASSYNSPLHF
TRBJ2-4	TRBV5-4	-	TRBD1	TGTGCCAGCAGCTTGGAGGGGGCTATGGGGCAGTACTTC	CASSLEGAMGQYF
TRBJ2-7	TRBV7-9	-	-	TGTGCCAGCAGCTTAGTTGGCGTTCCCCTATACGAGCAGTACTTC	CASSLVGVPLYEQYF
TRBJ1-2	TRBV30	few	TRBD1	TGTGCCTGGACCCCTACAGGGGGCGCTTCTGGCTACACCTTC	CAWTPTGGASGYTF
TRBJ2-7	TRBV7-2	few	-	TGTGCCAGCAGCTTAGCAGGGTACCCCTACGAGCAGTACTTC	CASSLAGYPYEQYF
TRBJ2-7	TRBV4-2	-	TRBD1	TGTGCCAGCAGCCAATATCCGGGACAGGGCTCTTACGAGCAGTACTTC	CASSQYPGQGSYEQYF
TRBJ1-2	TRBV7-2	-	TRBD1	TGTGCCAGCAGCTTAGGTTCGCAGGGGGAGTCAGCTAACTATGGCTACACCTTC	CASSLGSQGESANYGYTF
TRBJ2-5	TRBV12-3/TRBV12-4	few	-	TGTGCCAGCAGCGCAGGGGGACTACTCCAAGAGACCCAGTACTTC	CASSAGGLLQETQYF
TRBJ2-7	TRBV15	-	TRBD1	TGTGCCACCAGCAGAGAGACAGGGGGGCAACACGAGCAGTACTTC	CATSRETGGQHEQYF
TRBJ2-7	TRBV11-1	-	TRBD2	TGTGCCAGCAGCTTAGGGGGGACTAGCGGGATCTCCTACGGGCAGTACTTC	CASSLGGTSGISYGQYF
TRBJ2-2	TRBV2	-	-	TGTGCCAGCAGGTGGGACCAGAGGGCCGGGGAGCTGTTTTTT	CASRWDQRAGELFF
TRBJ1-2	TRBV20-1	few	TRBD1	TGCAGTGCTTGGGGACAGGGGGCTGGGGGCTACACCTTC	CSAWGQGAGGYTF
TRBJ2-3	TRBV3-1	-	-	TGTGCCAGCAGCCAAGTAAGTGGAGATACGCAGTATTTT	CASSQVSGDTQYF
TRBJ2-7	TRBV7-9	-	-	TGTGCCAGCAGCTTAGATGGACGGGACGAGCAGTACTTC	CASSLDGRDEQYF
TRBJ1-2	TRBV15	few	TRBD1	TGTGCCACCAGCAGGGCTGCAGGGGGAGGCTACACCTTC	CATSRAAGGGYTF
TRBJ2-1	TRBV11-2	-	-	TGTGCCAGCAGCTTAACCTCCACCTACAATGAGCAGTTCTTC	CASSLTSTYNEQFF
TRBJ2-1	TRBV27	few	TRBD2	TGTGCCAGCAGTGCTAGGACTAGCACAGAGCAGTTCTTC	CASSARTSTEQFF
TRBJ1-6	TRBV20-1	-	-	TGCAGTGCTAGGGACTTCAGTAATTCACCCCTCCACTTT	CSARDFSNSPLHF
TRBJ1-1	TRBV29-1	few	-	TGCAGCTCCTGGGCGAACACTGAAGCTTTCTTT	CSSWANTEAFF
TRBJ2-7	TRBV5-1	-	TRBD1	TGCGCCAGCAGCTTAGACCCGGGACAGGGAAGCGAGCAGTACTTC	CASSLDPGQGSEQYF
TRBJ2-5	TRBV27	once	-	TGTGCCAGCAGACAGAAAAGGAGAGAGACCCAGAACTTC	CASRQKRRETQNF
TRBJ1-1	TRBV20-1	-	-	TGCAGTGCTAGAGATTCGGACATAAAAGCAGCTTTCTTT	CSARDSDIKAAFF
TRBJ2-5	TRBV7-2	-	-	TGTGCCAGCAGACGACCAGGGGGGAGGGATGAGCAGTACTTC	CASRRPGGRDEQYF
TRBJ2-7	TRBV7-2	-	-	TGTGCCGGCAGCCGAACCTCATCCGGGTTAAACGACGAGCAGTACTTC	CAGSRTSSGLNDEQYF
TRBJ2-5	TRBV7-2	few	-	TGTGCCAGCAATTCCGGGACACCAACTCAAGAGACCCAGTACTTC	CASNSGTPTQETQYF
TRBJ1-2	TRBV30	-	-	TGTGCCTGGAGTCCCTCCAGACAGAACTATAACTATGGCTACACCTTC	CAWSPSRQNYNYGYTF
TRBJ2-7	TRBV10-3	-	TRBD2	TGTGCCATCAGTGAAAGGCGGGAGGGGCCCGGGCAGTACTTC	CAISERREGPGQYF
TRBJ2-2	TRBV6-4	-	TRBD2	TGTGCCAGCAGCCCTAGCGGTCCTACCGGGGAGCTGTTTTTT	CASSPSGPTGELFF
TRBJ2-5	TRBV5-6	few	TRBD2	TGTGCCAGCAGCTTTGGACTAGCGGGGGGTGGGTACTTC	CASSFGLAGGGYF
TRBJ2-3	TRBV25-1	few	TRBD1	TGTGCCAGCCGGGACAGCGGACGAGCGCAGTATTTT	CASRDSGRAQYF
TRBJ1-2	TRBV7-2	-	-	TGTGCCAGCAGCTTAGTGAGGGATAACTATGGCTACACCTTC	CASSLVRDNYGYTF
TRBJ2-7	TRBV28	-	TRBD1	TGTGCCAGCAGTACCGCCGGGACAGGGATCGACGAGCAGTACTTC	CASSTAGTGIDEQYF
TRBJ2-6	TRBV4-3	few	TRBD1	TGCGCCAGCAGCCACACCTTAGGGGGCGCTGGGGCCAACGTCCTGACTTTC	CASSHTLGGAGANVLTF
TRBJ1-4	TRBV9	-	TRBD1	TGTGCCAGCAGCGGTACCGGGACAGGGAAGGAAAAACTGTTTTTT	CASSGTGTGKEKLFF
TRBJ2-1	TRBV20-1	-	TRBD1	TGCAGTGCTAGAGCGGGAGACAGGGGCAAAAACAATGAGCAGTTCTTC	CSARAGDRGKNNEQFF
TRBJ2-6	TRBV9	-	-	TGTGCCAGCAGCGCCGCCCACGGTTCTGGGGCCAACGTCCTGACTTTC	CASSAAHGSGANVLTF
TRBJ1-6	TRBV6-1	-	-	TGTGCCAGCAGTGAAGCCCTAGGGCGGGTTGATTCACCCCTCCACTTT	CASSEALGRVDSPLHF